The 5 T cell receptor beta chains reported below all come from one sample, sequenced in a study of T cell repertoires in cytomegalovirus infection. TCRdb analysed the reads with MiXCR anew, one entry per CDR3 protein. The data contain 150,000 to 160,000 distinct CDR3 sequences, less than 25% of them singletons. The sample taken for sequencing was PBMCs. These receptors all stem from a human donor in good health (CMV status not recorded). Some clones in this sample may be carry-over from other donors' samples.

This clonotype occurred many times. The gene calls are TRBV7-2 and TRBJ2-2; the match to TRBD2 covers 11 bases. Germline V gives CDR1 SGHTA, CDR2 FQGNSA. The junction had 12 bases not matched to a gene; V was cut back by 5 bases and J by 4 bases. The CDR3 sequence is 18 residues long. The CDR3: CASSVGLAGAGGTGELFF. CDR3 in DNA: TGTGCCAGCAGCGTCGGACTAGCGGGCGCCGGCGGCACCGGGGAGCTGTTTTTT.

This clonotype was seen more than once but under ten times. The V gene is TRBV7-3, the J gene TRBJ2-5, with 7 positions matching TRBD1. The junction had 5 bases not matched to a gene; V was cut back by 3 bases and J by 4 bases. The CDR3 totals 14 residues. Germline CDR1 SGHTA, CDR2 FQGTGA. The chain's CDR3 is CASSLTGFSETQYF. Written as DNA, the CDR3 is TGTGCCAGCAGCTTGACAGGGTTTTCAGAGACCCAGTACTTC. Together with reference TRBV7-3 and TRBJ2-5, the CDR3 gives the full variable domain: GAGVSQTPSNKVTEKGKYVELRCDPISGHTALYWYRQSLGQGPEFLIYFQGTGAADDSGLPNDRFFAVRPEGSVSTLKIQRTERGDSAVYLCASSLTGFSETQYFGPGTRLLVL.

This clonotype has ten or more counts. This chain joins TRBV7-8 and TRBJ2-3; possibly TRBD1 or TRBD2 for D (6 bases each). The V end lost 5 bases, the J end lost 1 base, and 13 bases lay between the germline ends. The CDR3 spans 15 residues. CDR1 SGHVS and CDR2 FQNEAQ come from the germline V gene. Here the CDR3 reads CASSPGGSGTDTQYF. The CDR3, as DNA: TGTGCCAGCAGCCCCGGGGGCTCGGGCACAGATACGCAGTATTTT.

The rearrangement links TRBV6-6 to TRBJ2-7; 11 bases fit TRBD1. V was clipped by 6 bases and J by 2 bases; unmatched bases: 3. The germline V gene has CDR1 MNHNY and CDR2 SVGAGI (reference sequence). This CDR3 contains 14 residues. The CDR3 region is CASSVGQGAYEQYF. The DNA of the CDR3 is TGTGCCAGCAGCGTGGGACAGGGGGCCTACGAGCAGTACTTC.

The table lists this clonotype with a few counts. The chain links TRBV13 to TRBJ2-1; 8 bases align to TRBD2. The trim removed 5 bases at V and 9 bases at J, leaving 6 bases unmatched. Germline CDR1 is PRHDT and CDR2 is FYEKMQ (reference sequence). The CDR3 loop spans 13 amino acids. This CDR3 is CASSGPRGGEQFF. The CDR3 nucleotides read TGTGCCAGCAGCGGGCCCCGGGGGGGTGAGCAGTTCTTC. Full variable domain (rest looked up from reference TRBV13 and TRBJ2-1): AAGVIQSPRHLIKEKRETATLKCYPIPRHDTVYWYQQGPGQDPQFLISFYEKMQSDKGSIPDRFSAQQFSDYHSELNMSSLELGDSALYFCASSGPRGGEQFFGPGTRLTVL.